This T cell receptor (beta chain) emerged from a study of cytomegalovirus exposure and HLA in healthy donors. Vbeta (60) and Jbeta (13) primers were used in the PCR. The method was immunoSEQ multiplex PCR; TCRdb's version includes in-frame clones alone and lacks a portion of them. The table lists about 95,000 clones, around 81% of them singletons. CDR1 and CDR2 from the germline V gene are KGHSH and LQKENI. Trimming left V 3 bases short and J 4 bases short, with 13 bases between. This CDR3 contains 14 residues. Points on this clone: Its antigen is still unknown.

Study outcomes and limitations: HLA alleles were associated with 16,951 TCR beta sequences in a later analysis at 0.05 false discovery rate. Immune exposure data for these donors was limited to CMV serostatus. Later analysis suggested most CMV-associated TCR beta chains were HLA-restricted. Of the V segments, some could not be distinguished, including TRBV6-2 and TRBV6-3, and were excluded.

The genes are TRBV18 and TRBJ2-7, with a tentative D call TRBD2 (5 bases). The sequenced sample consisted of PBMCs. This sequence originates from a woman in her 70s in good health and CMV-seropositive. CDR3 coding DNA: TGTGCCAGCTCACCCCCCCCGGGCGGGTACGAGCAGTACTTC. This encodes CASSPPPGGYEQYF. The entire variable domain, with the rest obtained from reference TRBV18 and TRBJ2-7, is as follows: NAGVMQNPRHLVRRRGQEARLRCSPMKGHSHVYWYRQLPEEGLKFMVYLQKENIIDESGMPKERFSAEFPKEGPSILRIQQVVRGDSAAYFCASSPPPGGYEQYFGPGTRLTVT.